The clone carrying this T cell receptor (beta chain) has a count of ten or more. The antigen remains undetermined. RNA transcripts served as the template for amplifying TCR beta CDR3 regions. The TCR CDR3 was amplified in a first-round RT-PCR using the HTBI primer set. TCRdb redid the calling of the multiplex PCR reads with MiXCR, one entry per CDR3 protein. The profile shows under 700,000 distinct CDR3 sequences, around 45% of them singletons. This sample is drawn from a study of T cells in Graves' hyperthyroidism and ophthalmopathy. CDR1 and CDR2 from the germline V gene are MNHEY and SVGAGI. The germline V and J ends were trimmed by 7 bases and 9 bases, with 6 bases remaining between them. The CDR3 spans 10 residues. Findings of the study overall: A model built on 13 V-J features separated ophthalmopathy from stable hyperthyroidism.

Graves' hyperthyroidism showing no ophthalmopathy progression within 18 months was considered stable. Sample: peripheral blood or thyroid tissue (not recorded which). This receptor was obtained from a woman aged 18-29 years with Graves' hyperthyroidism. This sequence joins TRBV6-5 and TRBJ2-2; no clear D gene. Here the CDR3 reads CASTVRELFF. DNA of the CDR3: TGTGCCAGCACAGTTAGGGAGCTGTTTTTT.